Below are 4 T cell receptor beta chains sequenced from a single sample in a study of blood T cell repertoires in COVID-19 (dated by TCRdb to about 2020). The protocol used for the library was the immunoSEQ multiplex PCR assay. Here the immuneACCESS table is served through TCRdb, limited to in-frame sequences with V and J called. Missing clones are a known gap in these copies; in checked studies unresolved V genes cover under half, and the rest lacks a known reason. The sample has approximately 200,000 clones on record, about 81% of them singletons. Roughly 12% of the sample is in the top ten clones. The material sequenced was peripheral blood. These receptors came from a woman aged 80 or over with COVID-19, enrolled during active disease.

The chain carries TRBV10-3 and TRBJ2-5; 10 bases are shared with TRBD2. With V trimmed by 5 bases and J by 4 bases, 4 bases remained unmatched. There are 14 residues in the CDR3. From germline, CDR1 is ENHRY and CDR2 SYGVKD. The CDR3 bases are TGTGCCATCAGTCCGGGACTAGCGATAGAGACCCAGTACTTC. This codes for CAISPGLAIETQYF.

V gene TRBV9 combines with J gene TRBJ1-3; 8 bases fit TRBD1. Germline V lookup: CDR1 SGDLS, CDR2 YYNGEE. J gave up 4 bases and V 3 bases, and 9 bases lay outside the gene matches. The length of the CDR3 is 16 residues. The CDR3 DNA follows: TGTGCCAGCAGCGCACAGGGGGAAGAAATGGGAAACACCATATATTTT. This sequence encodes CASSAQGEEMGNTIYF.

At least ten counts were recorded for this clone. The rearrangement uses TRBV2 and TRBJ2-2; D remains ambiguous. The length of the CDR3 is 12 residues. With 7 bases removed from V and 3 bases from J, the gap between germline ends came to 6 bases. The germline CDR1 and CDR2 sequences are SNHLY and FYNNEI. CDR3 DNA sequence: TGTGCCAGCACCTATGACACCGGGGAGCTGTTTTTT. It yields the protein CASTYDTGELFF.

The rearrangement uses TRBV18 and TRBJ2-3; 12 bases fit TRBD2. This CDR3 contains 18 residues. Trimming removed 4 bases from V and 2 bases from J; junction bases left unmatched: 10. Germline CDR1 KGHSH, CDR2 LQKENI. The CDR3 here is CASSLQTSGSTFTDTQYF. CDR3 DNA sequence: TGTGCCAGCTCACTCCAGACTAGCGGGAGTACATTCACAGATACGCAGTATTTT.